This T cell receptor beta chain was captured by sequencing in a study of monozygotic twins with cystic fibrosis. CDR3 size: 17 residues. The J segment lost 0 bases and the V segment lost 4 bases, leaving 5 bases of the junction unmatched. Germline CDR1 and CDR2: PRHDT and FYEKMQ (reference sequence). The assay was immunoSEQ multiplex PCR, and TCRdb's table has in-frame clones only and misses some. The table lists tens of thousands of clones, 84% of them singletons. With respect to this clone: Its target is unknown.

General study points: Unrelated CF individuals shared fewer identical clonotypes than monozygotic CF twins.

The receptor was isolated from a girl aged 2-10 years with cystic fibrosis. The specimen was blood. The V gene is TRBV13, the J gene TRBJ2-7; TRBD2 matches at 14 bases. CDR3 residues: CASSSRLAGGSSYEQYF. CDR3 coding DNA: TGTGCCAGCAGCTCTCGACTAGCGGGGGGGAGCTCCTACGAGCAGTACTTC.